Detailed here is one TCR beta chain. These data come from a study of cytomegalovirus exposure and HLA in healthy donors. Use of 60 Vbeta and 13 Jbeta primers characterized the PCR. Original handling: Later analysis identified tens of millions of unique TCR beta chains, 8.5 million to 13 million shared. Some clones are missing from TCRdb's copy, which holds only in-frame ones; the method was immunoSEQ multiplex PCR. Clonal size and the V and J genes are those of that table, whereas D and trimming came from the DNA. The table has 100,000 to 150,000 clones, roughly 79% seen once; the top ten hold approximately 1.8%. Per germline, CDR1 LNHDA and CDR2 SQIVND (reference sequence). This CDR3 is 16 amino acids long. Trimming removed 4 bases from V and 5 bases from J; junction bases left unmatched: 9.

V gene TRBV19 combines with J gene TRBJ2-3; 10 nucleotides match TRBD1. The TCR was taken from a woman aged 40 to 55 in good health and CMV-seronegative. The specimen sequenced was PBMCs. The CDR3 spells CASSTGQGVGLDTQYF. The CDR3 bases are TGTGCCAGTAGTACCGGACAGGGGGTAGGGCTAGATACGCAGTATTTT.